Listed below are T cell receptor beta chains from one sample, sequenced in a study of blood T cell repertoires in COVID-19. The data were produced by immunoSEQ multiplex PCR, yet TCRdb's version contains in-frame clones alone and is incomplete. Of just over 250,000 clones listed, 80% to 90% are singletons. Sequenced sample: peripheral blood. The receptors shown here come from a woman between 50 and 59 years old with acute or convalescent COVID-19. Both conserved end residues are part of each CDR3. Fields, in order: J gene, D gene, clone size, V gene, CDR3 DNA, CDR3 protein. D genes are given only for firm matches. The size field is filled for only some rows; it gives once, few, many or a size class.

J: TRBJ2-2
D: .
size: .
V: TRBV28
DNA: TGTGCCAGCAGTTTCCCAGGGCTGGTCACCGGGGAGCTGTTTTTT
CDR3: CASSFPGLVTGELFF

J: TRBJ1-2
D: .
size: .
V: TRBV27
DNA: TGTGCCAGCACCCTCCGGGGGAACTATGGCTACACCTTC
CDR3: CASTLRGNYGYTF

J: TRBJ2-2
D: TRBD2
size: few
V: TRBV2
DNA: TGTGCCAGCAGTTCACTAGCGGGAGAGGCCGGGGAGCTGTTTTTT
CDR3: CASSSLAGEAGELFF

J: TRBJ2-7
D: TRBD1
size: .
V: TRBV15
DNA: TGTGCCACCAGTCTTGCGGGCAGGGGGTACGAGCAGTACTTC
CDR3: CATSLAGRGYEQYF

J: TRBJ2-3
D: TRBD2
size: .
V: TRBV5-1
DNA: TGCGCCAGCAGCTTATCCGGGACTAGCGGGAGGGCTTTGAATACGCAGTATTTT
CDR3: CASSLSGTSGRALNTQYF

J: TRBJ2-1
D: TRBD1
size: .
V: TRBV7-9
DNA: TGTGCCAGCAGCTTAGTACGGACAGGTAGCCACAATGAGCAGTTCTTC
CDR3: CASSLVRTGSHNEQFF

J: TRBJ1-4
D: .
size: .
V: TRBV5-1
DNA: TGCGCCAGCAGAATATCAACTAATGAAAAACTGTTTTTT
CDR3: CASRISTNEKLFF

J: TRBJ2-7
D: TRBD1
size: .
V: TRBV6-5
DNA: TGTGCCAGCCGACAGGGCGGTTCCTACGAGCAGTACTTC
CDR3: CASRQGGSYEQYF

J: TRBJ1-6
D: TRBD1
size: .
V: TRBV5-1
DNA: TGCGCCAGCAGCACAGGGGTAGAGGGTTCACCCCTCCACTTT
CDR3: CASSTGVEGSPLHF

J: TRBJ2-7
D: .
size: .
V: TRBV28
DNA: TGTGCCAGCAGTTTGGGCCGGGACTTCTCCTACGAGCAGTACTTC
CDR3: CASSLGRDFSYEQYF

J: TRBJ1-1
D: .
size: .
V: TRBV7-8
DNA: TGTGCCAGCAGCTTTTTCGGGGACACTGAAGCTTTCTTT
CDR3: CASSFFGDTEAFF

J: TRBJ2-7
D: TRBD2
size: .
V: TRBV5-1
DNA: TGCGCCAGCAGCTTGGGGTCGGGACTAGCGGGAGATCTTTCCTACGAGCAGTACTTC
CDR3: CASSLGSGLAGDLSYEQYF

J: TRBJ1-1
D: .
size: .
V: TRBV3-1/TRBV3-2
DNA: TGTGCCAGCAGCCAAGGGTGGTTTGGGGCCACTGAAGCTTTCTTT
CDR3: CASSQGWFGATEAFF

J: TRBJ2-3
D: TRBD2
size: .
V: TRBV28
DNA: TGTGCCAGCAGAGCAGGACTAGCGGTCTACTTCGGATCCTCAGATACGCAGTATTTT
CDR3: CASRAGLAVYFGSSDTQYF

J: TRBJ1-5
D: TRBD1
size: .
V: TRBV24-1
DNA: TGTGCCACCAGTGACCGACAGACAGGGGGCGCCCAGCCCCAGCATTTT
CDR3: CATSDRQTGGAQPQHF

J: TRBJ2-6
D: TRBD1
size: .
V: TRBV10-3
DNA: TGTGCCATGGGACAGCTAATTAGCTCTGGGGCCAACGTCCTGACTTTC
CDR3: CAMGQLISSGANVLTF

J: TRBJ2-7
D: .
size: .
V: TRBV7-2
DNA: TGTGCCAGCAGCTTAGTCCCAGGGGGGTCTTCCTACGAGCAGTACTTC
CDR3: CASSLVPGGSSYEQYF

J: TRBJ2-7
D: TRBD1
size: .
V: TRBV7-2
DNA: TGTGCCAGCAGCTCATTCCCCAGGGGGCAAAGGTCCTACGAGCAGTACTTC
CDR3: CASSSFPRGQRSYEQYF

J: TRBJ1-5
D: .
size: .
V: TRBV27
DNA: TGTGCCAGCAGTTTAAGGACACCTAATCAGCCCCAGCATTTT
CDR3: CASSLRTPNQPQHF

J: TRBJ1-1
D: TRBD1
size: .
V: TRBV29-1
DNA: TGCAGCGTTGTTAAGGACAGGGGACGCACTGAAGCTTTCTTT
CDR3: CSVVKDRGRTEAFF